The 21 T cell receptor beta chains presented below share a single source sample, sequenced in a study of T cell changes during pregnancy in multiple sclerosis (dated by TCRdb to the late 2010s). The library was made by the immunoSEQ multiplex PCR assay. Drawn from immuneACCESS, this table holds only the in-frame rearrangements with V and J called that TCRdb kept. Clones are partly lost; checked studies trace under half to an unresolved V gene and leave the rest unexplained. For this sample the table gives 30,000 to 50,000 clones, of which about 94% were detected only once. Jointly, the top ten make up 0.35% of the sample. The specimen comprised CD4+ T cells from peripheral blood mononuclear cells, sampled after pregnancy. These receptors were collected from a female donor with multiple sclerosis, enrolled in a pregnancy study.

The rearrangement joins TRBV9 to TRBJ1-2; 8 bases map to TRBD1. CDR3 length: 17 amino acids. Trimming removed 0 bases from V and 7 bases from J; junction bases left unmatched: 14. Germline loops: CDR1 SGDLS, CDR2 YYNGEE. Here the CDR3 DNA reads TGTGCCAGCAGCGTAGAATCTGCGAGAAGGACAGGGAGTGGCTACACCTTC. Its protein product is CASSVESARRTGSGYTF.

J is TRBJ2-5 and V is TRBV18; possibly TRBD1 for D (6 bases). CDR1 is KGHSH, CDR2 LQKENI, per germline. CDR3 length: 15 amino acids. Trimming shortened V by 0 bases and J by 1 base, and 9 bases separated the two germline ends. CDR3 bases: TGTGCCAGCTCACCACCGCTAGGGGGCCAAGAGACCCAGTACTTC. Protein product: CASSPPLGGQETQYF.

V gene TRBV10-2 combines with J gene TRBJ1-1; possible D gene TRBD1, 5 bases. This CDR3 is 13 amino acids long. Between the trimmed V and J ends, which lost 4 bases and 4 bases, there was a span of 10 bases. CDR1 WSHSY and CDR2 SAAADI come from the germline V gene. CDR3 loop: CASSVAGSTEAFF. Here the CDR3 DNA reads TGCGCCAGCAGTGTCGCAGGGTCCACTGAAGCTTTCTTT.

The chain joins TRBV30 to TRBJ1-2; 7 bases align to TRBD1. The CDR3 sequence is 17 residues long. V shed 0 bases and J 0 bases; nucleotides not matched to a gene: 10. Germline V CDR1 and CDR2: GTSNPN, SVGIG (reference sequence). CDR3 protein: CAWSVPGTAVPNYGYTF. In nucleotides, the CDR3 is TGTGCCTGGAGTGTACCCGGGACAGCAGTCCCTAACTATGGCTACACCTTC.

The chain is built from TRBV7-9 and TRBJ1-4, with D possibly matching TRBD1 (6 bases). CDR1 and CDR2 (germline): SEHNR, FQNEAQ (reference sequence). V gave up 2 bases and J gave up 7 bases, with 17 bases separating them. This CDR3 is 16 amino acids long. CDR3 DNA sequence: TGTGCCAGCAGCTTAACTCGACAGGTCCATGTTGAAAAACTGTTTTTT. This translates into CASSLTRQVHVEKLFF.

The chain has TRBV5-6 and TRBJ1-1; D not certain. The V gene's germline CDR1 is SGHDT and CDR2 YYEEEE. The CDR3 length is 12 residues. V was cut by 5 bases and J by 6 bases, with 11 bases left in between. The CDR3 DNA sequence: TGTGCCAGCAGTTCAGGCCTCCCTGAAGCTTTCTTT. Protein product: CASSSGLPEAFF.

This clone appeared a few times. The CDR3 region has the DNA TGTGCCACCAGCGAAGGGGGGACAGGGGGCCTCGGGGCCAAAAACATTCAGTACTTC. It codes for CATSEGGTGGLGAKNIQYF. The chain links TRBV15 to TRBJ2-4; the match to TRBD1 covers 12 bases. The CDR3 length is 19 residues. Trimming removed 5 bases from V and 1 base from J; junction bases left unmatched: 12. The V gene's germline CDR1 is LNHNV and CDR2 YYDKDF (reference sequence).

This clone came up once. The chain links TRBV5-4 to TRBJ2-2; tentative D call: TRBD1 (6 bases). Germline CDR1 is SGHNT and CDR2 is YYREEE (reference sequence). The CDR3 is made up of 16 amino acids. V shed 9 bases and J shed 2 bases, with 20 bases lying between them. CDR3 amino acids: CATQLGSGTNTGELFF. CDR3 bases: TGTGCCACCCAGCTTGGTTCCGGGACAAACACCGGGGAGCTGTTTTTT.

This sequence joins TRBV19 and TRBJ1-4; no clear D gene. Germline V CDR1 and CDR2: LNHDA, SQIVND (reference sequence). The CDR3 is 13 residues long. V was cut by 3 bases and J by 8 bases, with 10 bases left in between. CDR3 DNA sequence: TGTGCCAGTAGTATTAGAAGAAGAGAAAAACTGTTTTTT. Protein sequence: CASSIRRREKLFF.

The V call is TRBV19, the J call TRBJ2-5; 7 bases fit TRBD1. J was trimmed by 2 bases and V by 4 bases; bases with no gene match: 1. CDR3 length: 13 residues. Germline V CDR1 and CDR2: LNHDA, SQIVND (reference sequence). The DNA of the CDR3 is TGTGCCAGTAGTAAGACAGGGCAAGAGACCCAGTACTTC. It codes for CASSKTGQETQYF.

V gene TRBV7-3 combines with J gene TRBJ2-2; possibly TRBD1 for D (5 bases). V was cut by 8 bases and J by 6 bases, with 13 bases left in between. The germline gives CDR1 SGHTA, CDR2 FQGTGA. CDR3 length equals 13 residues. The CDR3 protein is CASAGSISGELFF. The CDR3 DNA sequence: TGTGCCAGCGCAGGGTCGATCTCCGGGGAGCTGTTTTTT.

The V gene is TRBV30, the J gene TRBJ2-5, with 9 nucleotides matching TRBD2. Germline lookup yields CDR1 GTSNPN and CDR2 SVGIG (reference sequence). The CDR3 is 12 amino acids. After removal of 3 bases from V and 9 bases from J, the junction contained 5 bases not matched to a gene. DNA of the CDR3: TGTGCCTGGAGACGGCGGGAGGGACCCCAGTACTTC. It is translated as CAWRRREGPQYF.

The chain's CDR3 is CASTRAGGGLYNEQFF. Here the CDR3 DNA reads TGTGCCAGCACCCGGGCTGGCGGGGGGCTTTACAATGAGCAGTTCTTC. The rearrangement uses TRBV6-6 and TRBJ2-1, with 8 bases that match TRBD2. The CDR3 extends over 16 amino acids. CDR1 is MNHNY and CDR2 is SVGAGI in the germline V gene (reference sequence). V lost 7 bases to trimming and J lost 4 bases; unmatched junction nucleotides: 12.

This clone was counted once. The genes are TRBV5-8 and TRBJ2-5; 9 bases are shared with TRBD2. This CDR3 region has 16 residues. Trimming took 4 bases from V and 7 from J; bases not matched to a gene: 14. Per germline, CDR1 SGHTS and CDR2 YDEGEE. CDR3 sequence reads: CASSQILLAGIGTQYF. In nucleotides, the CDR3 is TGTGCCAGCAGCCAAATATTGCTAGCGGGGATAGGGACCCAGTACTTC.

The chain joins TRBV18 to TRBJ2-7; D gene ambiguous. Per germline, CDR1 KGHSH and CDR2 LQKENI. This CDR3 is 15 amino acids long. V lost 3 bases and J lost 4, with 16 bases in between. The CDR3 DNA follows: TGTGCCAGCTCACCCGCCGACTCACAACTATACGAGCAGTACTTC. As protein: CASSPADSQLYEQYF.

The V call is TRBV6-4, the J call TRBJ1-2; perhaps TRBD1 as D (6 bases). The length of the CDR3 is 16 residues. Trimming cost V 3 bases and J 4 bases, with 18 bases left between them. Germline V gene data show CDR1 as MRHNA and CDR2 as SNTAGT. This CDR3 is CASSEGVGAQGYGYTF. CDR3 bases: TGTGCCAGCAGTGAAGGCGTGGGGGCGCAGGGCTATGGCTACACCTTC.

V and J are TRBV2 and TRBJ1-1; D might be TRBD1 (5 bases). The V gene's germline CDR1 is SNHLY and CDR2 FYNNEI. CDR3 length: 14 residues. Trimming left V 5 bases short and J 0 bases short, with 10 bases between. The CDR3 coding sequence is TGTGCCAGCAGTTCAGGGAGGGTGAACACTGAAGCTTTCTTT. It encodes CASSSGRVNTEAFF.

This chain connects TRBV5-8 to TRBJ2-3; D gene uncertain. The CDR3 extends over 14 amino acids. Trimming removed 4 bases from V and 2 bases from J, with 11 bases in between. Germline V gene data show CDR1 as SGHTS and CDR2 as YDEGEE. This chain's CDR3 is CASSLFTSTDTQYF. CDR3 in DNA: TGTGCCAGCAGCCTCTTTACTTCCACAGATACGCAGTATTTT.

The genes are TRBV11-3 and TRBJ2-1, with TRBD1 as a possible D gene (6 bases). The CDR3 contains 14 residues. Trimming left V 1 base short and J 9 bases short, with 13 bases between. Germline V CDR1 and CDR2: SGHNT, YENEEA. This chain's CDR3 is CASSLGRGTTEQFF. The CDR3 bases are TGTGCCAGCAGCTTAGGCAGGGGAACCACTGAGCAGTTCTTC. Full variable domain (outside the CDR3, taken from reference TRBV11-3 and TRBJ2-1): EAGVVQSPRYKIIEKKQPVAFWCNPISGHNTLYWYLQNLGQGPELLIRYENEEAVDDSQLPKDRFSAERLKGVDSTLKIQPAELGDSAVYLCASSLGRGTTEQFFGPGTRLTVL.

This chain joins TRBV27 and TRBJ2-3, with D tentatively TRBD2 (7 bases). Deletions cut 7 bases from V and 2 bases from J, with 16 bases between. The germline V gene encodes CDR1 MNHEY and CDR2 SMNVEV (reference sequence). This CDR3 spans 15 amino acids. The CDR3 coding sequence is TGTGCCAGCACCTCCGCCGGGGGGCTCACAGATACGCAGTATTTT. It translates to CASTSAGGLTDTQYF.

The rearrangement uses TRBV19 and TRBJ1-5; possibly TRBD1 for D (5 bases). There are 16 residues in the CDR3. Trimming pared 3 bases from V and 3 bases from J, leaving 15 bases between. Germline CDR1 is LNHDA and CDR2 is SQIVND (reference sequence). CDR3 in amino acids: CASSIVTAYFNQPQHF. The DNA of the CDR3 is TGTGCCAGTAGTATTGTGACAGCTTATTTCAATCAGCCCCAGCATTTT.